The 8 T cell receptor beta chains below come from one sample, sequenced in a study of prognosis after radiotherapy for stage I lung cancer. Genomic DNA provided the template from which TCR beta CDR3 was amplified by two-round multiplex PCR. Primers specific to each TRBV and TRBJ gene drove first-round PCR. MiXCR, applied by TCRdb to the multiplex PCR reads, yields one record per CDR3 protein. The sample lists 13,000 or so distinct CDR3 sequences, roughly 50% occurring once. Sequencing was performed on PBMCs, taken before or after stereotactic body radiation therapy (not recorded which). These receptors came from a donor aged 50 or older with non-small cell lung cancer.

Only one count was recorded for this clonotype. The chain combines TRBV7-2 with TRBJ2-3, with 11 bases matching TRBD2. J lost 2 bases, V lost 2 bases, and 3 bases had no gene match. CDR3 length: 16 amino acids. Germline CDR1 and CDR2: SGHTA and FQGNSA. CDR3 region: CASSLTSGGFTDTQYF. The DNA of the CDR3 is TGTGCCAGCAGCTTAACTAGCGGGGGATTCACAGATACGCAGTATTTT.

The rearrangement joins TRBV7-3 to TRBJ2-1; 7 bases agree with TRBD1. This CDR3 spans 15 amino acids. CDR1 and CDR2 (germline): SGHTA, FQGTGA. V was pared by 3 bases and J by 5 bases, with 7 bases of the junction left unmatched. CDR3 sequence: CASSFYQGEDNEQFF. The CDR3, as DNA: TGTGCCAGCAGCTTTTACCAGGGGGAAGACAATGAGCAGTTCTTC.

There are many counts of this clonotype. The J gene is TRBJ2-1, the V gene TRBV11-3; 9 bases map to TRBD1. The ends lost 5 bases at V and 6 bases at J; junction bases unmatched: 5. This CDR3 contains 14 residues. Germline CDR1 and CDR2: SGHNT and YENEEA. CDR3 sequence reads: CASSLRTGVNEQFF. CDR3 bases: TGTGCCAGCAGCCTCCGGACAGGGGTCAATGAGCAGTTCTTC.

Comment on this clonotype: The conserved phenylalanine or tryptophan is not found at the CDR3 terminus, so this likely reflects a read error. The chain has TRBV7-2 and TRBJ2-2; weak D call: TRBD1 (6 bases). The CDR3 covers 15 residues. Germline V gene data show CDR1 as SGHTA and CDR2 as FQGNSA. The V end was cut by 5 bases, the J end by 5 bases, with 15 bases between. The CDR3 protein is CASSPYRAGTGELFI. CDR3 sequence (DNA): TGTGCCAGCAGCCCATACAGGGCGGGTACCGGGGAGCTGTTTATT.

To note about this clonotype: This probably arose from a read error, given a far larger clone one base away. The V gene is TRBV27, the J gene TRBJ2-5, with 8 positions matching TRBD1. Trimming removed 2 bases from V and 11 bases from J; junction bases left unmatched: 13. CDR1 and CDR2 (germline): MNHEY, SMNVEV (reference sequence). The CDR3 contains 15 residues. The CDR3 spells CASSLKGDRGFEQYF. In DNA form, the CDR3 reads TGTGCCAGCAGTTTAAAGGGAGACAGGGGTTTTGAGCAGTACTTC.

This clonotype was seen repeatedly, ten times or more. The chain carries TRBV5-4 and TRBJ1-2; 9 bases are shared with TRBD1. Germline V CDR1 and CDR2: SGHNT, YYREEE (reference sequence). The V gene end was trimmed by 4 bases and the J gene end by 0 bases; junction bases not matched to a gene: 7. The CDR3 sequence is 16 residues long. The CDR3 loop is CASSPDRGVTNYGYTF. The CDR3 bases are TGTGCCAGCAGCCCGGACAGGGGCGTTACTAACTATGGCTACACCTTC.

In this sample, this clonotype turned up many times. Here the CDR3 reads CASTPQGRGEKLFF. The CDR3, as DNA: TGTGCCAGCACCCCCCAGGGAAGAGGGGAAAAACTGTTTTTT. This chain connects TRBV12-3 or TRBV12-4 to TRBJ1-4, with a tentative D call TRBD1 (5 bases). V lost 7 bases to trimming and J lost 8 bases, with 17 bases between them. The CDR3 has 14 residues.

The chain is built from TRBV24-1 and TRBJ2-7, with D uncertain. Trimming removed 3 bases at V and 6 bases at J, with 11 bases between. Germline loops: CDR1 KGHDR, CDR2 SFDVKD. This CDR3 is 13 amino acids long. The CDR3 region is CATSDVIFSEQYF. Here the CDR3 DNA reads TGTGCCACCAGTGATGTCATCTTCTCCGAGCAGTACTTC.